Shown below are 25 T cell receptor beta chains from a single sample sequenced in a study of T cell clonality in common variable immunodeficiency. Sequencing was performed with immunoSEQ multiplex PCR; in TCRdb, only in-frame clones are kept and a portion is missing. Singletons are absent from the sample, which has about 50,000 clones. Sequencing input: peripheral blood mononuclear cells. The receptors were sampled from a person between 18 and 75 years old in good health.

Ten or more counts support this clone. The observed sequence ends 3 residues before the CDR3 terminus, with the missing tail filled in from the germline J gene. This chain links TRBV7-3 with TRBJ2-1; 9 bases align to TRBD2. Germline values: CDR1 SGHTA, CDR2 FQGTGA. J gave up 9 bases and V 3 bases, and 9 bases lay outside the gene matches. The CDR3 has 15 amino acids. The CDR3 here is CASSFKSGRSGEQFF. CDR3 DNA (partial): TGTGCCAGCAGCTTTAAAAGCGGGAGGTCGGGTGAG.

This clone has at least ten counts. The read stops 3 residues short of the end of the CDR3; the missing end is completed from the germline J gene. The chain is built from TRBV6-2 or TRBV6-3 and TRBJ2-2; D is possibly TRBD1 (5 bases). The CDR3 consists of 14 residues. The germline gives CDR1 MNHEY, CDR2 SVGEGT. The V end lost 2 bases, the J end lost 7 bases, and 11 bases lay between the germline ends. The CDR3 protein is CASSYVVRVGELFF. The sequenced CDR3 bases are TGTGCCAGCAGTTACGTCGTCAGGGTCGGGGAG.

This clone was counted at least ten times. The CDR3 end is not reached by the read, which stops 3 residues before it; the germline J gene fills it in. The chain carries TRBV20-1 and TRBJ2-3, with 9 bases identical to TRBD1. Germline V gives CDR1 DFQATT, CDR2 SNEGSKA (reference sequence). The CDR3 totals 14 residues. Trimming at V came to 6 bases and at J to 2 bases, leaving 6 bases not matched to a gene. CDR3: CSAPRTGVTDTQYF. CDR3 DNA, as far as it was read: TGCAGTGCCCCGAGGACAGGGGTCACAGATACG.

This clone was seen ten or more times. The read terminates 3 residues before the CDR3 end, so the remaining end is supplied by the germline J gene. V is TRBV5-1 and J is TRBJ2-6; the D is unclear. CDR3 length equals 15 residues. Germline assignment: CDR1 SGHRS and CDR2 YFSETQ. The germline V and J ends were trimmed by 0 bases and 2 bases, with 6 bases remaining between them. The DNA read from the CDR3 is TGCGCCAGCAGCTTGGAATTCGCTGGGGCCAACGTC. Protein product: CASSLEFAGANV. The entire CDR3 is CASSLEFAGANVLTF.

This clone appeared a few times. The DNA ends 3 residues before the CDR3 does, and the rest of the CDR3 is filled in from the germline J gene. The chain combines TRBV2 with TRBJ2-3; 7 bases line up with TRBD2. Germline values: CDR1 SNHLY, CDR2 FYNNEI. The trim removed 7 bases at V and 4 bases at J, leaving 5 bases unmatched. This CDR3 contains 13 residues. This chain's CDR3 is CASKSGVADTQYF. The DNA read from the CDR3 is TGTGCCAGCAAAAGCGGGGTGGCAGATACG. The full variable domain, its missing parts supplied by reference TRBV2 and TRBJ2-3, is EPEVTQTPSHQVTQMGQEVILRCVPISNHLYFYWYRQILGQKVEFLVSFYNNEISEKSEIFDDQFSVERPDGSNFTLKIRSTKLEDSAMYFCASKSGVADTQYFGPGTRLTVL.

The table lists this clone with many counts. Read sequence stops 3 residues before the CDR3 end, and the germline J gene provides the missing end. The chain is built from TRBV30 and TRBJ1-5, with 7 bases lining up with TRBD1. Losses at the gene ends were 3 bases for V and 3 bases for J; bases not matched to a gene: 5. CDR1 is GTSNPN, CDR2 SVGIG, per germline (reference sequence). The length of the CDR3 is 14 residues. The CDR3 protein is CAWSRDSLNQPQHF. Partial CDR3 DNA: TGTGCCTGGAGCCGGGACAGCCTCAATCAGCCC.

This clone has more than one count but fewer than ten. The CDR3 is cut off 3 residues early in the read; its end comes from the germline J gene. V usage is TRBV29-1 and J usage is TRBJ2-7, with D possibly TRBD1 on 5 matching bases. The CDR3 has 15 amino acids. V was cut by 0 bases and J by 1 base, with 13 bases left in between. Germline V gene sequence: CDR1 SQVTM, CDR2 ANQGSEA. Here the CDR3 reads CSVEDPDSYSYEQYF. CDR3 DNA, as far as it was read: TGCAGCGTTGAAGATCCAGACAGCTATTCCTACGAG.

This clone has a count of ten or more. The read ends 3 residues before the CDR3 terminus; that terminus is restored from the germline J gene. The rearrangement uses TRBV20-1 and TRBJ2-7; no reliable D call. The V end lost 3 bases, the J end lost 2 bases, and 14 bases lay between the germline ends. The CDR3 spans 14 residues. Germline lookup yields CDR1 DFQATT and CDR2 SNEGSKA (reference sequence). CDR3 residues: CSASRGRFTYEQYF. The part of the CDR3 DNA that was read is TGCAGTGCTAGCCGAGGCAGGTTTACCTACGAG.

This clone has a count of ten or more. The sequence runs out 3 residues before the end of the CDR3; the remainder is reconstructed from the germline J gene. V and J are TRBV29-1 and TRBJ2-7; 8 bases are a match to TRBD1. This CDR3 is built from 13 residues. V was clipped by 7 bases and J by 3 bases; unmatched bases: 8. Germline values: CDR1 SQVTM, CDR2 ANQGSEA. The part of the CDR3 DNA that was read is TGCAGCGCCCGTACGACAGGGGACTACGAG. It translates to CSARTTGDYE. The whole CDR3 is CSARTTGDYEQYF.

This clone has just a few counts. The read ends 3 residues early relative to the CDR3; the germline J gene fills the gap. The chain has TRBV18 and TRBJ1-5, with TRBD1 as a possible D gene (6 bases). CDR3 length: 14 residues. V was cut by 3 bases and J by 5 bases, with 11 bases left in between. The germline gives CDR1 KGHSH, CDR2 LQKENI. The CDR3: CASSPGGRDQPQHF. CDR3 bases read: TGTGCCAGCTCACCCGGGGGGCGGGATCAGCCC.

This clone was seen at least ten times. The CDR3 end falls 3 residues outside the read, so it is completed with the germline J gene. This chain uses TRBV5-1 with TRBJ2-1; 10 bases are a match to TRBD1. This CDR3 has 15 amino acids. Looked up from germline, CDR1 is SGHRS and CDR2 is YFSETQ. The V and J ends lost 0 bases and 7 bases, in that order; junction bases with no gene match: 4. The sequenced part of the CDR3 DNA is TGCGCCAGCAGCTTGGATGGACAGGGGGTTAATGAG. Amino acids: CASSLDGQGVNE. The full CDR3 is CASSLDGQGVNEQFF.

This clone was seen ten or more times. The read stops 3 residues short of the end of the CDR3; the missing end is completed from the germline J gene. The V and J genes are TRBV20-1 and TRBJ2-2; D is possibly TRBD1 (5 bases). Germline V lookup: CDR1 DFQATT, CDR2 SNEGSKA (reference sequence). With 3 bases removed from V and 0 bases from J, the gap between germline ends came to 8 bases. The CDR3 has 14 amino acids. The CDR3 spells CSASTGTNTGELFF. CDR3 DNA (partial): TGCAGTGCTAGCACAGGCACGAACACCGGGGAG.

This clone was recorded at least ten times. The read falls 3 residues short of the CDR3 end, and the missing part is taken from the germline J gene. The V call is TRBV5-1, the J call TRBJ2-1, with 13 bases fitting TRBD2. CDR1 and CDR2 from the germline V gene are SGHRS and YFSETQ. This CDR3 spans 15 amino acids. Trimming cost V 2 bases and J 9 bases; bases outside gene matches: 5. The DNA read from the CDR3 is TGCGCCAGCAGCTTTGCACTAGCGGGGGGGGTTGAG. Amino acids: CASSFALAGGVE. The whole CDR3 reads CASSFALAGGVEQFF.

This clone was observed a handful of times. The DNA ends 3 residues before the CDR3 does, and the rest of the CDR3 is filled in from the germline J gene. The chain has TRBV10-3 and TRBJ1-6, with 7 bases identical to TRBD1. The CDR3 totals 15 residues. Germline loops: CDR1 ENHRY, CDR2 SYGVKD. J was trimmed by 4 bases and V by 6 bases; bases with no gene match: 6. The DNA read from the CDR3 is TGTGCCATCAGGGCCCGGGACAGTTATAATTCACCC. Its translation is CAIRARDSYNSP. The CDR3 in full is CAIRARDSYNSPLHF.

This clone was seen repeatedly, ten times or more. The CDR3 end is not reached by the read, which stops 3 residues before it; the germline J gene fills it in. The V and J genes are TRBV10-1 and TRBJ2-3; 8 bases are shared with TRBD2. V gave up 6 bases and J gave up 1 base; unmatched junction bases: 6. The CDR3 length is 15 residues. CDR1 is WNHNN, CDR2 SYGVQD, per germline (reference sequence). The sequenced CDR3 bases are TGCGCCAGCAGACAAGAGCGGGGGCGCACAGATACG. Translating it yields CASRQERGRTDT. The full-length CDR3 reads as CASRQERGRTDTQYF.

The table lists this clone with many counts. The read gets to within 3 residues of the CDR3 end, and the germline J gene fills in the rest. The rearrangement links TRBV4-2 to TRBJ2-1; TRBD2 matches 9 bases. Germline values: CDR1 LGHNA, CDR2 YNFKEQ. The V and J ends lost 0 bases and 3 bases, in that order; junction bases with no gene match: 6. CDR3 length: 17 residues. CDR3 sequence reads: CASSQETSGTLYNEQFF. The covered CDR3 bases are TGTGCCAGCAGCCAAGAGACTAGCGGAACCCTCTACAATGAG.

A remark on this clone: The read comes to an end 3 residues before the CDR3 does, leaving the germline J gene to fill in the end. This chain joins TRBV20-1 and TRBJ2-7; D possibly corresponds to TRBD1 (5 bases). V dropped 3 bases and J dropped 3 bases, with 15 bases sitting between them. Germline V CDR1 and CDR2: DFQATT, SNEGSKA (reference sequence). This CDR3 has 14 amino acids. CDR3: CSASPPGIHYEQYF. The sequenced CDR3 bases are TGCAGTGCTAGTCCCCCAGGGATCCACTACGAG.

The sample holds many counts of this clone. The read terminates 3 residues before the CDR3 end, so the remaining end is supplied by the germline J gene. Other DNA sequences in this sample translate to the same CDR3. The J gene is TRBJ1-3, the V gene TRBV20-1; the match to TRBD1 covers 8 bases. J gave up 2 bases and V 3 bases, and 0 bases lay outside the gene matches. Germline CDR1 and CDR2: DFQATT and SNEGSKA (reference sequence). The CDR3 consists of 13 residues. The CDR3 spells CSARTGAGNTIYF. CDR3 DNA (partial): TGCAGTGCTAGGACAGGGGCTGGAAACACC.

This clone was recorded many times. Read sequence stops 3 residues before the CDR3 end, and the germline J gene provides the missing end. The rearrangement joins TRBV19 to TRBJ1-1; perhaps TRBD1 as D (6 bases). There are 16 residues in the CDR3. CDR1 is LNHDA and CDR2 is SQIVND in the germline V gene (reference sequence). Trimming removed 3 bases from V and 0 bases from J, with 14 bases in between. CDR3 sequence reads: CASSMTGPRMNTEAFF. The CDR3 bases that were read are TGTGCCAGTAGTATGACAGGCCCCCGAATGAACACTGAA.

This clone was picked up many times. The missing CDR3 end, 3 residues past where the read stops, is filled in from the germline J gene. The gene calls are TRBV4-1 and TRBJ1-4, with 7 bases lining up with TRBD1. The CDR3 consists of 15 residues. The germline CDR1 and CDR2 sequences are MGHRA and YSYEKL. V lost 2 bases, J lost 7 bases, and 7 bases stayed unmatched. Incomplete CDR3 DNA: TGCGCCAGCAGCCAATTTGACAGGGCGGCTGAAAAA. Encoded protein: CASSQFDRAAEK. The complete CDR3 reads CASSQFDRAAEKLFF.

This clone was seen repeatedly, ten times or more. The read halts 3 residues ahead of the CDR3 end, with the missing end drawn from the germline J gene. This sample also contains other DNA sequences that code for the same CDR3. The V gene is TRBV19, the J gene TRBJ2-3; D is uncertain. Germline V gene data show CDR1 as LNHDA and CDR2 as SQIVND (reference sequence). The CDR3 has 11 amino acids. Trimming removed 8 bases at V and 2 bases at J, with 5 bases between. The CDR3 bases that were read are TGTGCCAGTTCCTACACAGATACG. Translated: CASSYTDT. The full CDR3 reads CASSYTDTQYF. The whole variable domain, remainder taken from reference TRBV19 and TRBJ2-3, is DGGITQSPKYLFRKEGQNVTLSCEQNLNHDAMYWYRQDPGQGLRLIYYSQIVNDFQKGDIAEGYSVSREKKESFPLTVTSAQKNPTAFYLCASSYTDTQYFGPGTRLTVL.

This clone is judged medium-sized. The read gets to within 3 residues of the CDR3 end, and the germline J gene fills in the rest. The chain combines TRBV30 with TRBJ2-5, with 11 bases matching TRBD2. Germline loops: CDR1 GTSNPN, CDR2 SVGIG (reference sequence). V lost 2 bases to trimming and J lost 7 bases; unmatched junction nucleotides: 9. The CDR3 contains 15 residues. This chain's CDR3 is CAWSSIAGGRGTQYF. The DNA read from the CDR3 is TGTGCCTGGAGTTCTATAGCGGGGGGGCGGGGGACC.

This clone was observed many times. The CDR3 end falls 3 residues outside the read, so it is completed with the germline J gene. The rearrangement uses TRBV7-2 and TRBJ2-2; D is undetermined. CDR1 and CDR2 (germline): SGHTA, FQGNSA. The CDR3 consists of 15 residues. Trimming left V 3 bases short and J 1 base short, with 9 bases between. The CDR3 protein is CASSFAKLNTGELFF. The sequenced part of the CDR3 DNA is TGTGCCAGCAGCTTCGCGAAACTGAACACCGGGGAG.

This clone was seen repeatedly, ten times or more. The read ends 3 residues early relative to the CDR3; the germline J gene fills the gap. The chain has TRBV5-1 and TRBJ1-5, with a weak D call TRBD1 (6 bases). This CDR3 has 14 residues. V lost 4 bases, J lost 3 bases, and 11 bases lay in between. Germline V gene data show CDR1 as SGHRS and CDR2 as YFSETQ. The CDR3 protein is CASSPQGFNQPQHF. The covered CDR3 bases are TGCGCCAGCAGCCCACAGGGATTCAATCAGCCC.

This clone was counted between two and nine times. The read ends 3 residues shy of where the CDR3 ends; the end is completed using the germline J gene. This rearrangement joins TRBV2 to TRBJ2-7; D is possibly TRBD2 (6 bases). Germline values: CDR1 SNHLY, CDR2 FYNNEI. CDR3 size: 15 residues. V lost 3 bases, J lost 2 bases, and 14 bases lay in between. The sequenced CDR3 bases are TGTGCCAGCAGTGAGGGTCTAGCGTCTCCCTACGAG. Translating it yields CASSEGLASPYE. The entire CDR3 reads CASSEGLASPYEQYF.